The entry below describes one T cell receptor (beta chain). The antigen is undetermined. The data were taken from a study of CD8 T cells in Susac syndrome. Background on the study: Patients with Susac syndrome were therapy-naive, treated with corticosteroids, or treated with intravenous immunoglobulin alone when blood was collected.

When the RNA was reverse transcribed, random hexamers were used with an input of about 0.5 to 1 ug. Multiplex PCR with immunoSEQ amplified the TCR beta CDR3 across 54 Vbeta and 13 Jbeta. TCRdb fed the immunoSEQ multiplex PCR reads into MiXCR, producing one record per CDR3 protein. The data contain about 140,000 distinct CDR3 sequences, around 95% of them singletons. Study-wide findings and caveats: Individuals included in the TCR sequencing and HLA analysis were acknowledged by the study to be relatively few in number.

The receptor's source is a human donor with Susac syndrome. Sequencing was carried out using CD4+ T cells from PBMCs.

The CDR3 DNA reads as TGTGCCAGCGGGGGACAGGGATACTACGAGCAGTACTTC. This sequence encodes CASGGQGYYEQYF. The rearrangement uses TRBV21-1 and TRBJ2-7; TRBD1, the table's D call, lacks a check against the DNA. TRBV21-1 represents a pseudogene. The CDR3 covers 13 residues.